These 29 T cell receptor beta chains were all obtained from the same sample, sequenced in a study of blood T cell repertoires in COVID-19. Using immunoSEQ multiplex PCR, the repertoire was profiled, and TCRdb retains in-frame clones only, with some absent. The sample holds fewer than 200,000 clones; around four fifths are singletons and the top ten take roughly 2.8%. The material sequenced was peripheral blood. These receptors were obtained from a man aged 65-85 years with acute or convalescent COVID-19.

This chain uses TRBV10-3 with TRBJ1-4; D is ambiguous. Germline V gives CDR1 ENHRY, CDR2 SYGVKD. This CDR3 is built from 12 residues. V lost 11 bases and J lost 4, with 11 bases in between. In nucleotides, the CDR3 is TGTGCCGCCGGGATATATAATGAAAAACTGTTTTTT. Translation: CAAGIYNEKLFF.

V is TRBV21-1 and J is TRBJ2-5; the listed D gene, TRBD2, was not tested against the DNA. TRBV21-1 is given as a pseudogene. The CDR3 is 16 residues long. The CDR3 DNA reads TGTGCCAGCAGCCCCCGGAGGGGGGGAGTCGGAGAGACCCAGTACTTC. This codes for CASSPRRGGVGETQYF.

The chain recombines TRBV7-2 with TRBJ1-5; D gene uncertain. This CDR3 is 13 amino acids long. The germline gives CDR1 SGHTA, CDR2 FQGNSA. The V gene lost 1 base and the J gene lost 6 bases, with 7 bases spanning the gap. This chain's CDR3 is CASSLDSLQPQHF. The DNA of the CDR3 is TGTGCCAGCAGCTTAGACAGCCTTCAGCCCCAGCATTTT.

The J gene is TRBJ2-3, the V gene TRBV19; TRBD1 might be the D (5 bases). This CDR3 spans 14 amino acids. The germline V gene has CDR1 LNHDA and CDR2 SQIVND (reference sequence). V lost 8 bases and J 2 bases, leaving 14 bases between the germline ends. In DNA, the CDR3 is TGTGCCAGTGACAGCCGTCCATTCACAGATACGCAGTATTTT. Translated, it gives CASDSRPFTDTQYF. The full variable domain, its missing parts supplied by reference TRBV19 and TRBJ2-3, is DGGITQSPKYLFRKEGQNVTLSCEQNLNHDAMYWYRQDPGQGLRLIYYSQIVNDFQKGDIAEGYSVSREKKESFPLTVTSAQKNPTAFYLCASDSRPFTDTQYFGPGTRLTVL.

The chain carries TRBV9 and TRBJ2-3, with 13 bases aligning to TRBD2. The length of the CDR3 is 16 residues. Germline V gene sequence: CDR1 SGDLS, CDR2 YYNGEE. J lost 4 bases, V lost 4 bases, and 6 bases had no gene match. CDR3 region: CASSPGTSGVPDTQYF. The CDR3 nucleotides read TGTGCCAGCAGCCCCGGGACTAGCGGGGTCCCAGATACGCAGTATTTT.

The chain couples TRBV27 to TRBJ2-1, with TRBD2 matching over 11 bases. Trimming removed 4 bases from V and 2 bases from J; junction bases left unmatched: 7. The CDR3 loop spans 17 amino acids. The germline V gene encodes CDR1 MNHEY and CDR2 SMNVEV (reference sequence). CDR3 nucleotides: TGTGCCAGCAGTTCTCTAGCGGGAGGTGGGGCCTACAATGAGCAGTTCTTC. Protein product: CASSSLAGGGAYNEQFF.

The chain carries TRBV5-5 and TRBJ1-1, with D possibly being TRBD1 (6 bases). The ends were cut back, 1 base at V and 6 bases at J, with 10 bases in the middle. Germline values: CDR1 SGHKS, CDR2 YYEKEE (reference sequence). This CDR3 contains 13 residues. The CDR3 protein is CASSLQGSAEAFF. In DNA, the CDR3 is TGTGCCAGCAGCTTGCAGGGGTCCGCTGAAGCTTTCTTT.

V usage is TRBV6-2 or TRBV6-3 and J usage is TRBJ2-5; 11 nucleotides align to TRBD2. Germline assignment: CDR1 MNHEY and CDR2 SVGEGT. The CDR3 is made up of 16 amino acids. V gave up 2 bases and J gave up 5 bases; unmatched junction bases: 7. Here the CDR3 reads CASSYGTSGGRETQYF. The CDR3 DNA reads as TGTGCCAGCAGTTACGGTACTAGCGGGGGACGTGAGACCCAGTACTTC.

This chain connects TRBV12-5 to TRBJ1-2, with a weak D call TRBD1 (6 bases). Germline-derived CDR1 and CDR2 are LGHNT and FRNRAP. V lost 5 bases and J 7 bases, leaving 14 bases between the germline ends. CDR3 length: 13 residues. CDR3 DNA: TGTGCTAGTGGTCCTCGGACAGTTGCTGGCTACACCTTC. As protein: CASGPRTVAGYTF.

J is TRBJ1-3 and V is TRBV21-1; the tabulated D call, TRBD1, remains unverified against the DNA. TRBV21-1 is deemed a pseudogene. This CDR3 contains 16 residues. Here the CDR3 reads CASSTGTGLIGNTIYF. In DNA, the CDR3 is TGTGCCAGCAGCACGGGGACAGGGCTCATCGGAAACACCATATATTTT.

This clone has only one observation. The identical CDR3 is also encoded by other nucleotide sequences in the sample. As DNA, the CDR3 is TGTGCCAGCAGCTTGGGGGGTTCTGGGGCCAACGTCCTGACTTTC. Its translation: CASSLGGSGANVLTF. The gene calls are TRBV11-2 and TRBJ2-6; possible D gene TRBD2, 6 bases. From germline, CDR1 is SGHAT and CDR2 FQNNGV. The germline V and J ends were trimmed by 3 bases and 1 base, with 7 bases remaining between them. The CDR3 is 15 residues long.

CDR3 coding DNA: TGTGCCAGCACCCGGACAGGGGGCTTCACTGAAGCTTTCTTT. This encodes CASTRTGGFTEAFF. The rearrangement uses TRBV27 and TRBJ1-1; 11 bases match TRBD1. The ends lost 7 bases at V and 4 bases at J; junction bases unmatched: 5. CDR3 length equals 14 residues. Per the germline V gene, CDR1 is MNHEY and CDR2 is SMNVEV (reference sequence).

The CDR3 is CASIQNTEAFF. The CDR3 DNA is TGCGCCAGCATTCAGAACACTGAAGCTTTCTTT. This chain connects TRBV10-2 to TRBJ1-1; D is unclear. The CDR3 consists of 11 residues. Germline V gene lookup returns CDR1 WSHSY and CDR2 SAAADI. V gave up 7 bases and J gave up 1 base, with 4 bases separating them.

V and J are TRBV19 and TRBJ1-1; no clear D. The CDR3 has 14 residues. The V end lost 5 bases, the J end lost 0 bases, and 10 bases lay between the germline ends. CDR1 LNHDA and CDR2 SQIVND come from the germline V gene (reference sequence). The CDR3 is CASSPRSLNTEAFF. CDR3 nucleotide sequence: TGTGCCAGTAGTCCCAGGTCCTTGAACACTGAAGCTTTCTTT.

This clone was counted only a few times. The rearrangement links TRBV5-6 to TRBJ1-6, with a possible D match to TRBD1 (6 bases). From germline, CDR1 is SGHDT and CDR2 YYEEEE. V was shortened by 2 bases and J by 5 bases, with 11 bases between the two germline ends. The CDR3 runs to 15 residues. The CDR3, as DNA: TGTGCCAGCAGCTTACAGGGAGTTAATAATTCACCCCTCCACTTT. Protein sequence: CASSLQGVNNSPLHF.

This clone turned up a few times. The chain employs TRBV5-1 and TRBJ2-7; 9 nucleotides match TRBD1. CDR3 length: 12 amino acids. With V trimmed by 7 bases and J by 8 bases, 7 bases remained unmatched. CDR1 and CDR2 (germline): SGHRS, YFSETQ. This CDR3 reads CASQLGQGQQYF. The CDR3 DNA reads as TGCGCCAGCCAACTCGGACAGGGGCAGCAGTACTTC.

This rearrangement joins TRBV25-1 to TRBJ1-2, with 7 bases aligning to TRBD1. The CDR3 loop spans 14 amino acids. Germline V gene data show CDR1 as MGHDK and CDR2 as SYGVNS. V trimming: 1 base; J trimming: 6 bases; junction bases outside the gene matches: 5. In nucleotides, the CDR3 is TGTGCCAGCAGTGAATTTGGCAGGGGGGATGGCTACACCTTC. Residues: CASSEFGRGDGYTF.

The chain is built from TRBV10-1 and TRBJ1-1, with D hard to call. Germline V gene lookup returns CDR1 WNHNN and CDR2 SYGVQD (reference sequence). This CDR3 comprises 14 residues. The ends were cut back, 7 bases at V and 4 bases at J, with 16 bases in the middle. The CDR3 is CASTSIAGSTEAFF. The CDR3 region has the DNA TGCGCCAGCACCTCCATAGCCGGGTCCACTGAAGCTTTCTTT.

This clone showed up many times. The chain employs TRBV11-2 and TRBJ2-3; no clear D. This CDR3 is built from 15 residues. Trimming removed 0 bases from V and 0 bases from J, with 7 bases in between. In germline, CDR1 is SGHAT, CDR2 FQNNGV. The CDR3 here is CASSLDATSTDTQYF. In DNA, the CDR3 is TGTGCCAGCAGCTTAGATGCGACTAGCACAGATACGCAGTATTTT.

This clone was seen many times. The V call is TRBV28, the J call TRBJ2-7, with D tentatively TRBD2 (5 bases). Trimming removed 1 base at V and 0 bases at J, with 19 bases between. The germline V gene encodes CDR1 MDHEN and CDR2 SYDVKM. This CDR3 comprises 18 residues. DNA of the CDR3: TGTGCCAGCAGTTTATCGGGCGGGCTTCTAACTTACTCCTACGAGCAGTACTTC. The encoded protein is CASSLSGGLLTYSYEQYF.

The rearrangement uses TRBV7-6 and TRBJ2-7, with TRBD2 identical over 9 bases. Germline V gene lookup returns CDR1 SGHVS and CDR2 FNYEAQ. The CDR3 loop spans 16 amino acids. Losses at the gene ends were 1 base for V and 4 bases for J; bases not matched to a gene: 8. DNA of the CDR3: TGTGCCAGCAGCTTAGACGGCGGGGGGGCCATGTACGAGCAGTACTTC. This translates into CASSLDGGGAMYEQYF. The full variable domain, its missing parts supplied by reference TRBV7-6 and TRBJ2-7, is GAGVSQSPRYKVTKRGQDVALRCDPISGHVSLYWYRQALGQGPEFLTYFNYEAQQDKSGLPNDRFSAERPEGSISTLTIQRTEQRDSAMYRCASSLDGGGAMYEQYFGPGTRLTVT.

For the CDR3, the DNA is TGTGCCAGCAGCCACCCCCGCGGTCGGGGGACTGGAAACACCATATATTTT. This sequence encodes CASSHPRGRGTGNTIYF. The chain has TRBV6-2 or TRBV6-3 and TRBJ1-3; perhaps TRBD1 as D (5 bases). Trimming removed 6 bases at V and 2 bases at J, with 20 bases between. The CDR3 has 17 amino acids. Germline V gene lookup returns CDR1 MNHEY and CDR2 SVGEGT.

This clone was seen once. V is TRBV6-5 and J is TRBJ2-7, with 12 bases lining up with TRBD2. Germline values: CDR1 MNHEY, CDR2 SVGAGI. J was trimmed by 3 bases and V by 0 bases; bases with no gene match: 3. CDR3 size: 16 residues. CDR3 in amino acids: CASSYSLAGGNYEQYF. The CDR3 nucleotides read TGTGCCAGCAGTTACTCCCTAGCGGGGGGGAACTACGAGCAGTACTTC.

Only a few counts were recorded for this clone. The chain is built from TRBV7-2 and TRBJ1-2; 8 bases match TRBD1. Germline CDR1 SGHTA, CDR2 FQGNSA. The CDR3 spans 14 residues. V was pared by 4 bases and J by 7 bases, with 8 bases of the junction left unmatched. The chain's CDR3 is CASSSAGGAFGYTF. The CDR3 DNA is TGTGCCAGCAGCTCGGCAGGGGGCGCATTTGGCTACACCTTC.

The V and J genes are TRBV10-1 and TRBJ1-1; TRBD1 is a possible D gene (5 bases). The CDR3 runs 16 residues. Germline CDR1 is WNHNN and CDR2 is SYGVQD (reference sequence). V shed 3 bases and J shed 1 base, with 15 bases lying between them. CDR3 DNA: TGCGCCAGCAGTGACCGGGGGGGAACAGCGAACACTGAAGCTTTCTTT. This gives the protein CASSDRGGTANTEAFF.

This sequence joins TRBV3-1 (or the pseudogene TRBV3-2) and TRBJ2-7; 9 nucleotides line up with TRBD2. The J segment lost 6 bases and the V segment lost 6 bases, leaving 9 bases of the junction unmatched. The CDR3 has 14 residues. The germline V gene has CDR1 LGHDT and CDR2 YNNKEL (reference sequence). The CDR3 region has the DNA TGTGCCAGCAGAACTCCAGCGGGGGGAGGCGAGCAGTACTTC. Protein sequence: CASRTPAGGGEQYF.

The chain is built from TRBV6-2 or TRBV6-3 and TRBJ2-1; weak D call: TRBD2 (6 bases). CDR1 and CDR2 from the germline V gene are MNHEY and SVGEGT. V dropped 2 bases and J dropped 5 bases, with 19 bases sitting between them. This CDR3 is 17 amino acids long. This CDR3 is CASSYPERGAIDNEQFF. In DNA, the CDR3 is TGTGCCAGCAGTTACCCCGAACGCGGGGCTATCGACAATGAGCAGTTCTTC.

This clone has only a few counts. The V call is TRBV5-1, the J call TRBJ2-3, with TRBD1 as a possible D gene (6 bases). Deletions cut 4 bases from V and 2 bases from J, with 11 bases between. This CDR3 region has 14 residues. Germline V lookup: CDR1 SGHRS, CDR2 YFSETQ. The DNA of the CDR3 is TGCGCCAGCAGCCCGGGACACCTCACAGATACGCAGTATTTT. Encoded protein: CASSPGHLTDTQYF.

The rearrangement joins TRBV6-5 to TRBJ1-2, with TRBD1 matching over 9 bases. The germline gives CDR1 MNHEY, CDR2 SVGAGI. This CDR3 comprises 14 residues. V trimming: 2 bases; J trimming: 7 bases; junction bases outside the gene matches: 5. The CDR3 sequence is CASSYTQGALGYTF. In DNA form, the CDR3 reads TGTGCCAGCAGTTACACACAGGGGGCGCTTGGCTACACCTTC.